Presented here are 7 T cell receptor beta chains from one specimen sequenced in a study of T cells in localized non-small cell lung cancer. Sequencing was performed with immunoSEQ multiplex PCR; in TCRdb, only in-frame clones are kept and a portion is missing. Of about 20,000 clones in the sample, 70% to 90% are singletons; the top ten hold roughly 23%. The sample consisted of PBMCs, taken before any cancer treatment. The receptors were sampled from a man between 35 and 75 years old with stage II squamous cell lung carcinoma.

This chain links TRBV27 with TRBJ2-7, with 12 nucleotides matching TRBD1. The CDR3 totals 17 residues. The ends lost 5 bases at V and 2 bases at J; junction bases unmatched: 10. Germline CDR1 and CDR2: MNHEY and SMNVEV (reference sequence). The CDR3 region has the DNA TGTGCCAGCAGTGGGACAGGGGGCCCTAGTAACCCCTACGAGCAGTACTTC. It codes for CASSGTGGPSNPYEQYF.

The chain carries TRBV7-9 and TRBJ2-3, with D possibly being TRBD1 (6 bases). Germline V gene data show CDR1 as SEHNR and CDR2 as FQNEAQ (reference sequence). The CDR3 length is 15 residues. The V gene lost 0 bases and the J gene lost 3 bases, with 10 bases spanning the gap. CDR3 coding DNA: TGTGCCAGCAGCTTAGCAGGGGGTGAGACAGATACGCAGTATTTT. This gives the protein CASSLAGGETDTQYF.

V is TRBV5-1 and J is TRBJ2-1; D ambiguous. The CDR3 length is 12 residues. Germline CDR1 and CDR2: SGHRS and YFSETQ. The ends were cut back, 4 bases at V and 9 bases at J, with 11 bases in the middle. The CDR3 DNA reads TGCGCCAGCAGCGGGGAACACACTGAGCAGTTCTTC. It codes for CASSGEHTEQFF. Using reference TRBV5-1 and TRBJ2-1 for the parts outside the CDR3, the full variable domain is KAGVTQTPRYLIKTRGQQVTLSCSPISGHRSVSWYQQTPGQGLQFLFEYFSETQRNKGNFPGRFSGRQFSNSRSEMNVSTLELGDSALYLCASSGEHTEQFFGPGTRLTVL.

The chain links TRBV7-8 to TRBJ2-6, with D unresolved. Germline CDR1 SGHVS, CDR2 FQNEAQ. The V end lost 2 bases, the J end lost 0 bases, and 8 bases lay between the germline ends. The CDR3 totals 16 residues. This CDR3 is CASSLKGSSGANVLTF. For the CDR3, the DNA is TGTGCCAGCAGCTTAAAGGGCAGCTCTGGGGCCAACGTCCTGACTTTC.

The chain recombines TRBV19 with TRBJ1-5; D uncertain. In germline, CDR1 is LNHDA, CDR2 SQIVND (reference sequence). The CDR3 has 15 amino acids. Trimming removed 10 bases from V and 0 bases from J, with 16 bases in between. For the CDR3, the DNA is TGTGCCACCCACCTGGACGGATATAGCAATCAGCCCCAGCATTTT. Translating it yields CATHLDGYSNQPQHF.

In DNA, the CDR3 is TGTGCCAGCAGCCCCTCGGGTAGCGGGAGAACCAATGAGCAGTTCTTC. Translated, it gives CASSPSGSGRTNEQFF. The chain combines TRBV11-2 with TRBJ2-1; 9 positions match TRBD2. Trimming cost V 5 bases and J 6 bases; bases outside gene matches: 11. Per germline, CDR1 SGHAT and CDR2 FQNNGV. The CDR3 extends over 16 amino acids.

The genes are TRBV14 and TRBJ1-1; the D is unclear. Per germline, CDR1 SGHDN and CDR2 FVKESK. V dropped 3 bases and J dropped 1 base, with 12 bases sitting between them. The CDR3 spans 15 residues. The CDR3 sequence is CASSQWVAGNTEAFF. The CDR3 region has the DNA TGTGCCAGCAGCCAGTGGGTCGCGGGGAACACTGAAGCTTTCTTT.